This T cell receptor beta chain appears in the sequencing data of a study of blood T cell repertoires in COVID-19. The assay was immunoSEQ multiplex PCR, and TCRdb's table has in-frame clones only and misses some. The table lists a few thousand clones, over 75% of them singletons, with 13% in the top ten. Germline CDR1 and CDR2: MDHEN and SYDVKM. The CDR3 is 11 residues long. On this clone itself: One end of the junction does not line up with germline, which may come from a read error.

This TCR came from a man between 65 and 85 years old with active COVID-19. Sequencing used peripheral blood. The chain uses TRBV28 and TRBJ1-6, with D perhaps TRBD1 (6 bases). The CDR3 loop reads CASSQQGVKYF. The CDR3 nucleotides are TGTGCCAGCAGTCAACAGGGCGTAAAGTACTTT.